This T cell receptor (beta chain) derives from a study of neurological immune-mediated disorders. TCRdb fed the 5' RACE reads into MiXCR, producing one record per CDR3 protein. The sample lists under 70,000 distinct CDR3 sequences, roughly 3.5% occurring once. At least ten counts were recorded for this clonotype. Germline CDR1 reads DFQATT; CDR2 reads SNEGSKA (reference sequence). This CDR3 has 17 residues. Losses at the gene ends were 5 bases for V and 4 bases for J; bases not matched to a gene: 15. The chain joins TRBV20-1 to TRBJ2-2; 8 nucleotides agree with TRBD2. Sequencing was performed on PBMCs. The clonotype originates from a woman aged 30 to 39 with multiple sclerosis. The DNA for the CDR3 is TGCAGTGCTCCGGTCCAAAAAGCGGGAGTAGGCACCGGGGAGCTGTTTTTT. Protein: CSAPVQKAGVGTGELFF.